The 8 T cell receptor beta chains listed next were all sequenced from one sample in a study of T cell responses to AZD1222 COVID-19 vaccine. Repertoires were generated with immunoSEQ multiplex PCR, while TCRdb's copy carries only in-frame clones and drops some. The sample has about 120,000 clones, about 90% seen once. The specimen comprised peripheral blood, sampled on day 0 of AZD1222 vaccination. The receptors shown here come from an adult in good health.

Concerning this clone: Distinct nucleotide sequences in the sample also encode this CDR3. This rearrangement joins TRBV7-9 to TRBJ1-4; 7 nucleotides agree with TRBD1. CDR3 length: 14 residues. From germline, CDR1 is SEHNR and CDR2 FQNEAQ (reference sequence). The ends lost 5 bases at V and 4 bases at J; junction bases unmatched: 4. The CDR3 bases are TGTGCCAGCAGCCTTCGACAGGGTAATGAAAAACTGTTTTTT. Translated: CASSLRQGNEKLFF.

About this clone itself: Because the CDR3's place on the DNA is in doubt, the DNA is left out and the CDR3 is given as listed by TCRdb. The V gene is TRBV7-9, the J gene TRBJ1-2. The CDR3 sequence runs 15 residues, both termini included. Germline values: CDR1 SEHNR, CDR2 FQNEAQ (reference sequence). CDR3 sequence: CASSSPGGVGAGATF.

This clone was observed once. This rearrangement joins TRBV19 to TRBJ1-2; D uncertain. From germline, CDR1 is LNHDA and CDR2 SQIVND (reference sequence). The CDR3 is 12 residues long. The V gene lost 7 bases and the J gene lost 7 bases, with 13 bases spanning the gap. The DNA of the CDR3 is TGTGCCAGTATGCTCTGGGGAGGTGGCTACACCTTC. Translation: CASMLWGGGYTF.

This clone occurred once. V and J are TRBV5-1 and TRBJ2-7, with TRBD2 matching 13 bases. The junction had 16 bases not matched to a gene; V was cut back by 5 bases and J by 5 bases. Germline V CDR1 and CDR2: SGHRS, YFSETQ. This CDR3 contains 18 residues. The CDR3 loop reads CASRGGSLAGGIDHEQYF. CDR3 nucleotide sequence: TGCGCCAGCAGGGGGGGGTCACTAGCGGGAGGGATTGACCACGAGCAGTACTTC. Variable domain in full (rest from reference TRBV5-1 and TRBJ2-7): KAGVTQTPRYLIKTRGQQVTLSCSPISGHRSVSWYQQTPGQGLQFLFEYFSETQRNKGNFPGRFSGRQFSNSRSEMNVSTLELGDSALYLCASRGGSLAGGIDHEQYFGPGTRLTVT.

The chain uses TRBV10-1 and TRBJ2-1; 12 bases are a match to TRBD2. The CDR3 totals 14 residues. Germline V lookup: CDR1 WNHNN, CDR2 SYGVQD (reference sequence). The V and J ends lost 5 bases and 7 bases, in that order; junction bases with no gene match: 3. CDR3 residues: CASSRLAGVNEQFF. In nucleotides, the CDR3 is TGCGCCAGCAGTCGACTAGCGGGAGTTAATGAGCAGTTCTTC.

This clone was seen once. The chain links TRBV2 to TRBJ1-4; D uncertain. This CDR3 is 12 amino acids long. Germline CDR1 reads SNHLY; CDR2 reads FYNNEI. V lost 4 bases to trimming and J lost 0 bases, with 0 bases between them. The CDR3 here is CASSATNEKLFF. The CDR3 region has the DNA TGTGCCAGCAGTGCAACTAATGAAAAACTGTTTTTT.

The V gene is TRBV21-1, the J gene TRBJ1-1. TRBV21-1 is annotated as a pseudogene. The CDR3 length is 17 residues. This CDR3 is CASSRGGRKIMNTEAFF. For the CDR3, the DNA is TGTGCCAGCAGCAGGGGGGGACGGAAGATAATGAACACTGAAGCTTTCTTT.

The chain links TRBV11-2 to TRBJ2-7, with D perhaps matching TRBD1 (6 bases). Trimming shortened V by 4 bases and J by 3 bases, and 16 bases separated the two germline ends. CDR1 is SGHAT and CDR2 is FQNNGV in the germline V gene. The CDR3 is made up of 15 amino acids. CDR3 sequence reads: CASSSTGQPYYEQYF. CDR3 sequence (DNA): TGTGCCAGCAGCTCAACAGGGCAACCTTACTACGAGCAGTACTTC.